What follows are 2 T cell receptor beta chains derived from one specimen sequenced in a study of T-cell memory formation after mild COVID-19. TCRdb recomputed calls from the 5' RACE reads with MiXCR, one row per CDR3 protein. Of more than 350,000 distinct CDR3 sequences listed, 16% are singletons. The specimen was PBMCs or a T cell subset sorted from them (not recorded which). All receptors come from a young man who had mild COVID-19 (a few samples of this study predate the infection). Cell type and time point are not known.

This clonotype has ten or more counts. The CDR3 DNA reads as TGTGCCACAGACAGGGTTCTGAACACTGAAGCTTTCTTT. This sequence encodes CATDRVLNTEAFF. The chain recombines TRBV12-3 or TRBV12-4 with TRBJ1-1, with 7 positions matching TRBD1. The CDR3 runs to 13 residues. V shed 10 bases and J 0 bases; nucleotides not matched to a gene: 5.

This clonotype was picked up a small number of times. The rearrangement joins TRBV10-2 to TRBJ1-5; weak D call: TRBD1 (6 bases). V was clipped by 8 bases and J by 2 bases, with 13 bases between them. CDR1 WSHSY and CDR2 SAAADI come from the germline V gene. This CDR3 spans 14 amino acids. CDR3 loop: CASGRTDGNQPQHF. In nucleotides, the CDR3 is TGCGCCAGCGGGAGGACAGACGGCAATCAGCCCCAGCATTTT.